The TCR beta chain under discussion was sequenced for a study of shared clonotypes between healthy human individuals. General observations from the study: Clonotype sharing among donors likely depends on sequencing depth. Owing to a small donor count, the genetic and exposure-history diversity represented was limited. Of the naive CD4 clonotypes, 4% to 5% were shared across a few donors.

With regard to this clone: Its antigen is unidentified.

Naive CD8 cells were CD45RO-negative, positively selected for CCR7, excluding terminally differentiated effector memory CD45RA+ cells. All of the donors resided in Nashville, Tennessee, and each was a Caucasian adult. The CDR3 has 15 amino acids. Between the trimmed V and J ends, which lost 0 bases and 3 bases, there was a span of 10 bases. Germline V lookup: CDR1 SGDLS, CDR2 YYNGEE. Here immunoSEQ multiplex PCR was the method, and the copy in TCRdb shows in-frame clones only, minus some. Counted here are around 550,000 clones, roughly 95% occurring once; the ten biggest clones make up approximately 0.11%.

Input material: naive CD8+ T cells sorted from blood. This chain joins TRBV9 and TRBJ2-1; D is uncertain. This receptor was identified in a woman younger than 45 in good health. The CDR3 DNA reads as TGTGCCAGCAGCGTAGATGCAGCTATCTACAATGAGCAGTTCTTC. Encoded protein: CASSVDAAIYNEQFF.